This section outlines one TCR beta chain sequence together with its context. Its antigen is still unknown. This sample is part of a study of cytomegalovirus exposure and HLA in healthy donors. This CDR3 is 15 amino acids long. The V gene end was trimmed by 5 bases and the J gene end by 2 bases; junction bases not matched to a gene: 4. In germline, CDR1 is SGHVS, CDR2 FQNEAQ. In the PCR, 60 Vbeta and 13 Jbeta primers were used. Sequencing used immunoSEQ multiplex PCR; TCRdb keeps in-frame clones, though not all of them. The sample consists of about 680 clones, about 53% of them appearing once. Study-level results: Listed as cytomegalovirus-associated were 150 to 200 TCR beta chains. Presence/absence results assume similar sequencing depth per donor, which may not hold.

The specimen sequenced was PBMCs. The receptor was derived from a man between 35 and 55 years old in good health and CMV-seronegative. The V call is TRBV7-8, the J call TRBJ2-1, with 9 bases aligning to TRBD1. Here the CDR3 reads CASSLRQGAYNEQFF. In DNA, the CDR3 is TGTGCCAGCAGCCTCAGACAGGGGGCCTACAATGAGCAGTTCTTC.